This T cell receptor beta chain was identified during a study of T cell repertoires in cytomegalovirus infection. Whole-study context: Indicated by public TCR beta signatures were CMV infection and matching HLA type.

This clonotype has ten or more counts. Its target is unknown. The study's findings and limits: The ex vivo response showed dominance by HLA-C-restricted CMV-specific TCR beta clonotypes. Identification of carriers of CMV plus the relevant HLA was achieved through cumulative public TCR beta family frequency.

V lost 1 base and J 2 bases, leaving 4 bases between the germline ends. Germline V lookup: CDR1 LGHNA, CDR2 YSLEER. This CDR3 contains 13 residues. TCRdb re-called the reads through MiXCR, storing one row per CDR3 protein. This table holds some 240,000 distinct CDR3 sequences, around 15% found once. The sample taken for sequencing was CD8+ T cells from PBMCs. J is TRBJ2-3 and V is TRBV4-3, with D hard to call. The TCR comes from a human donor in good health (CMV status not recorded). Some clones in this sample may be carry-over from other donors' samples. CDR3 region: CASSQVSTDTQYF. The CDR3 nucleotides are TGCGCCAGCAGCCAAGTCTCCACAGATACGCAGTATTTT.